This TCR beta chain was recorded in a study of tumor-infiltrating lymphocytes in primary liver carcinoma. General study results and limits: Overlap in tumor-adjacent and tumor-blood pairs fell below that of tumor region pairs.

Starting from roughly 0.5 ug of total RNA, TCR beta cDNA was produced with a primer in the constant region. It was through three nested multiplex PCR rounds of slightly modified ARM-PCR that TCR beta libraries arose. Two initial PCR rounds of ten to eleven cycles each paired TRBV1-TRBV30 forward primers with a C-beta reverse primer. TCRdb ran MiXCR on the multiplex PCR reads and lists one entry per CDR3 protein. The table records some 110,000 distinct CDR3 sequences, 64% of them present only once. Remarks on this clonotype: Its antigen remains unknown. At one of its ends the junction is not consistent with the germline gene, which may arise from a read error.

From about 19-30 mg of unsorted bulk tissue, DNA and RNA were co-extracted together. Germline CDR1 is MNHNS and CDR2 is SASEGT. The CDR3 runs 15 residues. The sequence was collected from a woman aged 60-75 years with primary liver carcinoma and hepatitis B virus infection. Sequenced: liver tumor tissue from sampling region 3. Stated subset: tumor region T3, left-lateral pole. The rearrangement joins TRBV6-1 to TRBJ2-7; perhaps TRBD2 as D (6 bases). CDR3 bases: TGTGCCAGCAACCGCCCCCGGGGGAGCTCCTACAAGCAGTACTTC. Protein product: CASNRPRGSSYKQYF.